The rows below give T cell receptor beta chains drawn from one sample of a study of T-cell reconstitution after alpha-beta-depleted transplantation in children. TCRdb ran MiXCR on the PCR reads and lists one entry per CDR3 protein. There are about 47,000 distinct CDR3 sequences in the sample; approximately 52% occur only once, and 35% to 45% lies in the top ten. The material sequenced was peripheral blood, taken before TCRalphabeta/CD19-depleted stem cell transplant. These receptors all come from a boy in the first two years of life with SCID, due to receive a stem cell transplant. Each CDR3 is given with its conserved first and last residue. D genes are given only for firm matches. Clone size is given for some rows only: seen once, a few or many times, or a class if the clone is expanded.

TRBJ1-3 NA TRBV27 TRBD1 CASSPLQGLNTIYF TGTGCCAGCAGTCCGTTACAGGGGTTAAACACCATATATTTT
TRBJ2-1 few TRBV20-1 TRBD2 CSARLAGAQSYNEQFF TGCAGTGCTAGACTAGCGGGGGCCCAATCCTACAATGAGCAGTTCTTC
TRBJ1-2 NA TRBV5-1 TRBD1 CASGTTGVPPYGYTF TGCGCCAGCGGAACCACAGGGGTCCCACCCTATGGCTACACCTTC
TRBJ1-1 few TRBV7-3 NA CASSLVGTHTEAFF TGTGCCAGCAGCTTAGTAGGGACCCACACTGAAGCTTTCTTT
TRBJ2-3 NA TRBV12-3/TRBV12-4 NA CASTPGTPDSILTDTQYF TGTGCCAGCACTCCCGGGACACCGGACAGCATCTTGACAGATACGCAGTATTTT
TRBJ1-2 NA TRBV6-5 TRBD1 CASSYSGTGGYGYTF TGTGCCAGCAGTTACTCCGGGACAGGGGGCTATGGCTACACCTTC
TRBJ2-6 few TRBV20-1 NA CSASFLSGANVLTF TGCAGTGCTAGTTTTCTCTCTGGGGCCAACGTCCTGACTTTC
TRBJ2-3 once TRBV5-1 TRBD1 CASMDRVTDTQYF TGCGCCAGCATGGACAGGGTTACAGATACGCAGTATTTT
TRBJ2-7 NA TRBV5-1 NA CASSFQQGPGEQYF TGCGCCAGCAGCTTTCAGCAGGGCCCGGGCGAGCAGTACTTC
TRBJ2-5 NA TRBV4-2 TRBD1 CASSQVIGTAQETQYF TGTGCCAGCAGCCAAGTTATCGGGACAGCCCAAGAGACCCAGTACTTC
TRBJ2-1 NA TRBV11-2 TRBD2 CASSPSGGFYNEQFF TGTGCCAGCAGCCCGAGCGGGGGTTTTTACAATGAGCAGTTCTTC
TRBJ1-1 few TRBV27 NA CASSPPPGWDTEAFF TGTGCCAGCAGTCCTCCCCCAGGATGGGACACTGAAGCTTTCTTT
TRBJ1-1 NA TRBV6-1 TRBD1 CASRSRGTDEAFF TGTGCCAGCCGAAGCCGGGGGACAGATGAAGCTTTCTTT
TRBJ1-2 NA TRBV12-3/TRBV12-4 NA CASSFQGNYTF TGTGCCAGCAGTTTTCAGGGAAACTACACCTTC
TRBJ1-1 NA TRBV4-2 TRBD1 CASSQVGGLNTEAFF TGTGCCAGCAGCCAAGTAGGGGGCCTGAACACTGAAGCTTTCTTT
TRBJ2-5 many TRBV6-5 NA CASSRGHRETQYF TGTGCCAGCAGTCGAGGACATCGGGAGACCCAGTACTTC
TRBJ1-2 NA TRBV29-1 NA CSFGQAYGYTF TGCAGCTTTGGACAAGCCTATGGCTACACCTTC
TRBJ1-1 few TRBV6-5 NA CASSAGGTEAFF TGTGCCAGCAGTGCCGGGGGGACTGAAGCTTTCTTT
TRBJ2-3 many TRBV15 TRBD1 CATSRPQYRGSTDTQYF TGTGCCACCAGCAGACCCCAATACAGGGGGAGCACAGATACGCAGTATTTT
TRBJ1-1 few TRBV10-3 TRBD1 CAISVDRRGKETEAFF TGTGCCATCAGTGTGGACAGGAGAGGAAAGGAAACTGAAGCTTTCTTT
TRBJ1-2 NA TRBV29-1 NA CSVDAVKSNYGYTF TGCAGCGTTGATGCGGTTAAATCTAACTATGGCTACACCTTC
TRBJ1-5 NA TRBV15 NA CATSRDADYQPQHF TGTGCCACCAGCAGAGATGCTGATTATCAGCCCCAGCATTTT
TRBJ2-7 NA TRBV4-3 NA CASSQEYRGRGYEQYF TGCGCCAGCAGCCAAGAATATCGGGGAAGAGGCTACGAGCAGTACTTC
TRBJ2-1 NA TRBV12-3/TRBV12-4 TRBD1 CASSLGVGQGAAYNEQFF TGTGCCAGCAGTTTAGGGGTTGGGCAGGGGGCGGCCTACAATGAGCAGTTCTTC
TRBJ2-2 once TRBV7-2 NA CASSLAGLTNTGELFF TGTGCCAGCAGCTTAGCCGGACTCACGAACACCGGGGAGCTGTTTTTT
TRBJ1-1 few TRBV6-1 NA CASSQSGNTEAFF TGTGCCAGCAGCCAAAGTGGAAACACTGAAGCTTTCTTT
TRBJ2-7 NA TRBV12-3/TRBV12-4 NA CASSHQGKQYF TGTGCCAGCAGCCATCAAGGAAAGCAGTACTTC
TRBJ2-3 NA TRBV7-6 NA CASSLGQGPSTDTQYF TGTGCCAGCAGCTTAGGGCAGGGGCCAAGCACAGATACGCAGTATTTT
TRBJ1-5 NA TRBV5-1 TRBD1 CASSLELQGAPWQPQHF TGCGCCAGCAGCTTGGAGTTGCAGGGGGCCCCTTGGCAGCCCCAGCATTTT
TRBJ2-7 few TRBV4-2 NA CASSQDSGGEMQYF TGTGCCAGCAGCCAAGATAGTGGAGGAGAAATGCAGTACTTC
TRBJ1-2 once TRBV7-2 NA CASSLNVPQGYTF TGTGCCAGCAGCCTGAACGTCCCCCAAGGCTACACCTTC
TRBJ2-3 NA TRBV11-2 TRBD2 CASSFTGTNTDTQYF TGTGCCAGCAGCTTTACCGGGACTAATACAGATACGCAGTATTTT
TRBJ2-7 NA TRBV11-3 NA CASSLTASYEQYF TGTGCCAGCAGCCTCACAGCTTCCTACGAGCAGTACTTC
TRBJ1-5 NA TRBV5-5 NA CASSLEGLDSNQPQHF TGTGCCAGCAGCTTGGAAGGACTAGATAGCAATCAGCCCCAGCATTTT
TRBJ2-1 NA TRBV6-5 NA CASSYSAGAYYNEQFF TGTGCCAGCAGTTACTCGGCGGGGGCCTACTACAATGAGCAGTTCTTC
TRBJ1-5 NA TRBV11-2 NA CASSLGARQPQHF TGTGCCAGCAGCTTGGGCGCACGCCAGCCCCAGCATTTT
TRBJ2-3 NA TRBV2 NA CASKNHSTDTQYF TGTGCCAGCAAAAACCATTCCACAGATACGCAGTATTTT
TRBJ2-3 NA TRBV27 NA CASSWLGADTQYF TGTGCCAGCAGTTGGCTCGGCGCAGATACGCAGTATTTT
TRBJ1-1 NA TRBV4-3 NA CASSQDSLLGEAFF TGCGCCAGCAGCCAAGATTCCCTTTTGGGTGAAGCTTTCTTT
TRBJ1-1 NA TRBV6-1 NA CASSRSMNTEAFF TGTGCCAGCAGCCGAAGTATGAACACTGAAGCTTTCTTT